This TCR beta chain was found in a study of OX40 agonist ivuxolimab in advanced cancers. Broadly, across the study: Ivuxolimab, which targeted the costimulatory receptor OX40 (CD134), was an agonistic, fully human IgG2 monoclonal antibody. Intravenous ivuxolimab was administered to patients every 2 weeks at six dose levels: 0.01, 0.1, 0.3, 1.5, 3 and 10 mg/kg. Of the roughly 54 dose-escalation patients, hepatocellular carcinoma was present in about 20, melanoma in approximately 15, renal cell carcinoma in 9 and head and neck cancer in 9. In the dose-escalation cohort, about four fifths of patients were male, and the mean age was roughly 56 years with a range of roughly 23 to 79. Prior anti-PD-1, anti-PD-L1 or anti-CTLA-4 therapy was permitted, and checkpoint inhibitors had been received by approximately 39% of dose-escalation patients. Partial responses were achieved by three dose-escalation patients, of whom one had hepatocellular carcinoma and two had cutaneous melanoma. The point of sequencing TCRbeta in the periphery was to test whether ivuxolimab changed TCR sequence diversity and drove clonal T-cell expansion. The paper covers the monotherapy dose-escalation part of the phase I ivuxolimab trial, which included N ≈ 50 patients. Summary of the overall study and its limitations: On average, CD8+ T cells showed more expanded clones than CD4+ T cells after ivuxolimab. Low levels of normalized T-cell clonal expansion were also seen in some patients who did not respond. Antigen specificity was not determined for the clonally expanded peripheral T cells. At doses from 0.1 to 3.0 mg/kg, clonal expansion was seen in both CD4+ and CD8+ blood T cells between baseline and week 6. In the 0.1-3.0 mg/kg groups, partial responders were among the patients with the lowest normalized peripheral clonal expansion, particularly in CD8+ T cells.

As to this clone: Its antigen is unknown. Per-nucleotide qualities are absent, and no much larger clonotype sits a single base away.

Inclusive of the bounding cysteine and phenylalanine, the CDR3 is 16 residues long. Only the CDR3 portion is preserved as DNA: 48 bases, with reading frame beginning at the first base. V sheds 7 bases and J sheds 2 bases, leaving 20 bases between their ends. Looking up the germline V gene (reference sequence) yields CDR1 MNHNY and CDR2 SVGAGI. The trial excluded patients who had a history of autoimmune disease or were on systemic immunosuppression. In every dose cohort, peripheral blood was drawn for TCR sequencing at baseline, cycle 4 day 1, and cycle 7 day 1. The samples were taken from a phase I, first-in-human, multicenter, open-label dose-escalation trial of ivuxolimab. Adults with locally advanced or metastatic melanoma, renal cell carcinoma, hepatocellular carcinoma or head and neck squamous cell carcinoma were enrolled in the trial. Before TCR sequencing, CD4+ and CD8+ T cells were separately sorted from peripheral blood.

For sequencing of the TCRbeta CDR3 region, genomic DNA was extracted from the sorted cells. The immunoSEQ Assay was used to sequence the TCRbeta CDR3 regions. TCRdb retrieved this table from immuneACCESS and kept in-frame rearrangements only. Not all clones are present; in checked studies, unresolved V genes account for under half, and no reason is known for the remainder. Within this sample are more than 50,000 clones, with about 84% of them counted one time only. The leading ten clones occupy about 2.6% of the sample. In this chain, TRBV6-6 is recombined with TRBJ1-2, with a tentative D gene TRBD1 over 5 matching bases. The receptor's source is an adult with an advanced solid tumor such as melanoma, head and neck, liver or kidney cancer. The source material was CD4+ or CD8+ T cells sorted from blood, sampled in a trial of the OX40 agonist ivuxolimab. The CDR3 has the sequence CASTARALDTNYGYTF. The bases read TGTGCCAGCACCGCCCGGGCGCTGGACACGAACTATGGCTACACCTTC.